Below, 29 T cell receptor gamma chains from the same sample are listed, as sequenced in a study of gamma delta lymphoproliferative disorders and STAT genes. Genomic DNA from isolated PBMCs served as the sequencing template. TCRdb called clones anew from the multiplex PCR reads with CATT. The sample yields roughly 860 gamma-chain clones, approximately 13% seen once. Material for sequencing was blood. Every receptor here comes from a human donor in good health.

By share of the sample, this clone is large. The chain has TRGV10 and TRGJP1. TCRdb records no J gene; here it was assigned by comparing the DNA to germline. TRGV10 has ORF status, its function being uncertain. V was clipped by 8 bases and J by 0 bases; unmatched bases: 7. The CDR3 contains 15 residues. CDR3 sequence: CAAWESYTTGWFKIF. The DNA of the CDR3 is TGTGCTGCGTGGGAGTCTTATACCACTGGTTGGTTCAAGATATTT.

This clone is classed as medium-sized. The chain is built from TRGV10 and TRGJ1 or TRGJ2. TCRdb records no J gene; here it was assigned by comparing the DNA to germline. TRGV10 is an open reading frame, and its role is uncertain. The CDR3 totals 11 residues. Trimming at V came to 11 bases and at J to 10 bases, leaving 12 bases not matched to a gene. The CDR3 nucleotides are TGTGCTGCGATTGTAGTCCTCAAGAAACTCTTT. Translating gives CAAIVVLKKLF.

This clone ranks as large. No DNA is shown, since the ends of the CDR3 on it are uncertain; the CDR3 is the one TCRdb lists. No J gene was named, though the V gene is TRGV11. TRGV11 is labeled an ORF, and its function is uncertain. The CDR3 length is 17 residues, termini included. CDR3 sequence reads: CTTVPAGLGTGYYKKLF.

This clone is labeled as medium-sized (0.01 to 0.1%). The chain joins TRGV11 to TRGJ1 or TRGJ2. The J gene comes from matching the DNA to germline here; TCRdb lacks it. TRGV11 falls under the ORF class, with uncertain function. CDR3 size: 14 residues. Trimming took 0 bases from V and 8 from J; bases not matched to a gene: 7. CDR3 coding DNA: TGTGCCTGCTGGATTAGGCACGGTCCTCATAAGAAACTCTTT. This sequence encodes CACWIRHGPHKKLF.

Within the sample, this clone is medium-sized. This chain links TRGV2 with TRGJ1 or TRGJ2. Here the J gene came from matching the DNA to germline, since TCRdb omits it. V shed 1 base, J shed 0 bases, and the junction held 6 bases outside the gene matches. Germline V CDR1 and CDR2: EGSNGY, YDSYNSKV. This CDR3 has 15 residues. DNA for the CDR3: TGTGCCACCTGGGACGGCGTCCAGAATTATTATAAGAAACTCTTT. Its translation: CATWDGVQNYYKKLF.

Judged by abundance, this clone is medium-sized. The CDR3 coding sequence is TGTGCCTTGTGGGAGGTGCAGAATTATAAGAAACTCTTT. Its translation is CALWEVQNYKKLF. J is TRGJ1 or TRGJ2 and V is TRGV9. The J gene was not available in TCRdb and was assigned here by matching the DNA to germline segments. The CDR3 runs 13 residues. Trimming cost V 0 bases and J 5 bases; bases outside gene matches: 4. Germline lookup yields CDR1 GITISATS and CDR2 ISYDGTV (reference sequence).

This clone qualifies as large. The chain couples TRGV4 to TRGJ1 or TRGJ2. The J gene is absent in TCRdb and was assigned here via DNA matching to germline. This CDR3 region has 12 residues. The trim removed 4 bases at V and 3 bases at J, leaving 3 bases unmatched. Germline V gives CDR1 EGSTGY, CDR2 YDSYTSSV. CDR3 nucleotides: TGTGCCACCTGGGACACTTATTATAAGAAACTCTTT. Residues: CATWDTYYKKLF.

This clone is medium-sized within its sample. This CDR3 reads CATWAAGHYYKKLF. The CDR3 DNA reads as TGTGCCACCTGGGCCGCCGGACATTATTATAAGAAACTCTTT. The chain recombines TRGV3 with TRGJ1 or TRGJ2. The J gene is absent in TCRdb and was assigned here via DNA matching to germline. Unmatched junction bases numbered 9, after V lost 5 bases and J lost 2 bases. CDR1 VTNTFY and CDR2 YDVSTARD come from the germline V gene (reference sequence). The CDR3 sequence is 14 residues long.

Judged by abundance, this clone is medium-sized (0.01 to 0.1%). This chain uses TRGV8 with TRGJ1 or TRGJ2. TCRdb records no J gene; here it was assigned by comparing the DNA to germline. Germline values: CDR1 VENAVY, CDR2 YDSYNSRV. The V and J ends lost 4 bases and 7 bases, in that order; junction bases with no gene match: 22. This CDR3 has 17 residues. The CDR3 here is CATWDEGFEGPFYKKLF. In DNA, the CDR3 is TGTGCCACCTGGGACGAGGGTTTTGAAGGCCCCTTCTATAAGAAACTCTTT.

In this sample, this clone is medium-sized. The DNA is omitted, as the CDR3 cannot be located on it reliably, and the CDR3 follows TCRdb's listing. J gene calling gave no result, while the V gene is TRGV11. TRGV11 falls under the ORF class, with uncertain function. The CDR3 extends over 19 residues, inclusive of both ends. CDR3 in amino acids: CTTVPAGLGPPSNYYKKLF.

By share of the sample, this clone is medium-sized (0.01 to 0.1%). The rearrangement uses TRGV4 and TRGJ1 or TRGJ2. No J gene is reported in TCRdb; it was inferred here by comparing the DNA with germline. The CDR3 loop spans 12 amino acids. Losses at the gene ends were 4 bases for V and 11 bases for J; bases not matched to a gene: 11. Germline V gives CDR1 EGSTGY, CDR2 YDSYTSSV. This CDR3 reads CATWDGPWEKLF. The CDR3 DNA reads as TGTGCCACCTGGGACGGGCCTTGGGAGAAACTCTTT.

This clone is classed as large (0.1 to 1%). The chain employs TRGV8 and TRGJ1 or TRGJ2. Because TCRdb records no J gene, it was assigned here through a match of the DNA to germline. The CDR3 extends over 13 amino acids. The ends lost 1 base at V and 7 bases at J; junction bases unmatched: 7. From germline, CDR1 is VENAVY and CDR2 YDSYNSRV. The CDR3 is CATWDRKGYKKLF. CDR3 nucleotides: TGTGCCACCTGGGATAGAAAAGGCTATAAGAAACTCTTT.

By sample share, this clone is medium-sized. The chain carries TRGV3 and TRGJ1 or TRGJ2. TCRdb supplies no J gene; here it was assigned by aligning the nucleotide sequence to germline. In germline, CDR1 is VTNTFY, CDR2 YDVSTARD (reference sequence). This CDR3 is 13 amino acids long. Unmatched junction bases numbered 12, after V lost 6 bases and J lost 7 bases. This CDR3 is CATWTRPPYKKLF. CDR3 DNA: TGTGCCACCTGGACTCGCCCACCCTATAAGAAACTCTTT.

Within the sample, this clone is large. The V and J genes are TRGV2 and TRGJP2. The J gene, missing from TCRdb, was assigned here through DNA to germline matching. This CDR3 is 12 amino acids long. Germline trimming cut 0 bases from V and 12 bases from J; bases unmatched to any gene: 4. Per germline, CDR1 EGSNGY and CDR2 YDSYNSKV. In nucleotides, the CDR3 is TGTGCCACCTGGGACGGGTCGGGGATCAAGACGTTT. This translates into CATWDGSGIKTF.

This clone is labeled medium-sized. The chain uses TRGV4 and TRGJ1 or TRGJ2. TCRdb supplies no J gene; here it was assigned by aligning the nucleotide sequence to germline. This CDR3 has 17 amino acids. Trimming at V came to 4 bases and at J to 2 bases, leaving 17 bases not matched to a gene. CDR1 and CDR2 (germline): EGSTGY, YDSYTSSV. The CDR3 DNA reads TGTGCCACCTGGGACGGGCCCGCCTTTGGGGATTATTATAAGAAACTCTTT. It yields the protein CATWDGPAFGDYYKKLF.

Within the sample, this clone is medium-sized. The rearrangement links TRGV8 to TRGJP1. TCRdb gives no J gene; it was assigned here by matching the DNA to germline. J gave up 4 bases and V 3 bases, and 11 bases lay outside the gene matches. This CDR3 comprises 16 residues. Germline V gene sequence: CDR1 VENAVY, CDR2 YDSYNSRV. For the CDR3, the DNA is TGTGCCACCTGGGATTGTCTCCTTGGCACTGGTTGGTTCAAGATATTT. Translating gives CATWDCLLGTGWFKIF.

By share, this clone counts as medium-sized. CDR3 nucleotide sequence: TGTGCCACCTGGGACAGGCCTGGGGTTATTTATAAGAAACTCTTT. Residues: CATWDRPGVIYKKLF. The genes are TRGV5 and TRGJ1 or TRGJ2. The J gene comes from matching the DNA to germline here; TCRdb lacks it. The CDR3 sequence is 15 residues long. Germline assignment: CDR1 VINAFY and CDR2 YDVSNSKD. Trimming removed 0 bases from V and 6 bases from J; junction bases left unmatched: 11.

This clone was detected only a few times. Distinct nucleotide sequences in the sample also encode this CDR3. The chain carries TRGV5 and TRGJ1 or TRGJ2. No J gene is reported in TCRdb; it was inferred here by comparing the DNA with germline. Per the germline V gene, CDR1 is VINAFY and CDR2 is YDVSNSKD. The ends lost 5 bases at V and 3 bases at J; junction bases unmatched: 4. This CDR3 region has 12 residues. CDR3 sequence reads: CATWGGYYKKLF. In DNA, the CDR3 is TGTGCCACCTGGGGGGGTTATTATAAGAAACTCTTT.

By share, this clone counts as large (0.1 to 1%). V is TRGV4 and J is TRGJ1 or TRGJ2. TCRdb offers no J gene call, so here the DNA was matched to germline to obtain one. There are 12 residues in the CDR3. The ends lost 3 bases at V and 6 bases at J; junction bases unmatched: 5. Germline-derived CDR1 and CDR2 are EGSTGY and YDSYTSSV. For the CDR3, the DNA is TGTGCCACCTGGGATCAGTGTTATAAGAAACTCTTT. It codes for CATWDQCYKKLF.

Sample share makes this clone large (0.1 to 1%). The V call is TRGV4, the J call TRGJ1 or TRGJ2. No J segment appears in TCRdb, so it was assigned here by matching the sequence to germline. After removal of 6 bases from V and 10 bases from J, the junction contained 6 bases not matched to a gene. This CDR3 contains 10 residues. The germline gives CDR1 EGSTGY, CDR2 YDSYTSSV. The CDR3 region has the DNA TGTGCCACCTGGTTTGTGAAGAAACTCTTT. It codes for CATWFVKKLF.

With respect to this clone: It is unclear where the CDR3 begins or ends on the DNA, so no DNA is shown, and the CDR3 is as TCRdb lists it. No J gene was called, and the V gene is TRGV11. TRGV11 is an ORF; its function is uncertain. The CDR3 region is 16 residues in length, termini included. The CDR3 spells CTTVPAGLGIFYKKLF.

By share, this clone ranks as large (0.1 to 1%). The DNA is omitted, as the CDR3 cannot be located on it reliably, and the CDR3 follows TCRdb's listing. TRGV11 is the V gene, and the J gene was not called. TRGV11 is noted as an ORF with a role that remains uncertain. From its first to its last residue, the CDR3 has 16 amino acids. The CDR3 region is CTTVPAGLGGDYKKLF.

This clone was observed a handful of times. Here the CDR3 reads CATWETSQKLF. The CDR3 DNA is TGTGCCACCTGGGAGACTTCTCAGAAACTCTTT. The V gene is TRGV5, the J gene TRGJ1 or TRGJ2. TCRdb does not report a J gene; here it was assigned by matching the DNA to germline references. V shed 4 bases and J 11 bases; nucleotides not matched to a gene: 8. CDR1 is VINAFY and CDR2 is YDVSNSKD in the germline V gene. The CDR3 runs 11 residues.

This clone qualifies as large. V gene TRGV3 combines with J gene TRGJ1 or TRGJ2. TCRdb offers no J gene call, so here the DNA was matched to germline to obtain one. This CDR3 spans 10 amino acids. The V and J ends lost 3 bases and 12 bases, in that order; junction bases with no gene match: 5. Germline CDR1 VTNTFY, CDR2 YDVSTARD (reference sequence). The CDR3 protein is CATWDGGKLF. The CDR3 DNA sequence: TGTGCCACCTGGGACGGTGGGAAACTCTTT.

By its share, this clone is large (0.1 to 1%). The rearrangement uses TRGV10 and TRGJ1 or TRGJ2. Here the J gene was assigned by germline matching of the DNA, as TCRdb has none. TRGV10 is sorted into the ORF group, with uncertain function. This CDR3 is 15 amino acids long. V shed 8 bases, J shed 7 bases, and the junction held 18 bases outside the gene matches. CDR3 protein: CAAWDNSKAPYKKLF. DNA of the CDR3: TGTGCTGCGTGGGACAACTCCAAGGCTCCATATAAGAAACTCTTT.

By share, this clone ranks as medium-sized. The genes are TRGV10 and TRGJ1 or TRGJ2. TCRdb offers no J gene call, so here the DNA was matched to germline to obtain one. TRGV10 falls under the ORF class, with uncertain function. The CDR3 length is 13 residues. After removal of 12 bases from V and 1 base from J, the junction contained 10 bases not matched to a gene. DNA of the CDR3: TGTGCTGCCGGCCCCAATAATTATTATAAGAAACTCTTT. Translating it yields CAAGPNNYYKKLF.

By proportion, this clone is medium-sized (0.01 to 0.1%). This CDR3 is also generated by other DNA sequences in the sample. The chain couples TRGV4 to TRGJ1 or TRGJ2. Here the J gene was assigned by germline matching of the DNA, as TCRdb has none. The CDR3 contains 12 residues. V shed 4 bases, J shed 4 bases, and the junction held 4 bases outside the gene matches. CDR1 EGSTGY and CDR2 YDSYTSSV come from the germline V gene. For the CDR3, the DNA is TGTGCCACCTGGGACGGGTATTATAAGAAACTCTTT. Protein sequence: CATWDGYYKKLF.

This clone is hyperexpanded (1% or more) in the sample. V gene TRGV10 combines with J gene TRGJ1 or TRGJ2. TCRdb carries no J gene annotation; the J gene was assigned here by matching the DNA with germline. TRGV10 is assigned to the ORF class and has an uncertain function. The CDR3 length is 13 residues. Germline trimming cut 8 bases from V and 1 base from J; bases unmatched to any gene: 6. CDR3 sequence (DNA): TGTGCTGCGTGGGATGAAAATTATTATAAGAAACTCTTT. Its translation is CAAWDENYYKKLF.

By share, this clone ranks as large (0.1 to 1%). The chain couples TRGV4 to TRGJ1 or TRGJ2. TCRdb offers no J gene call, so here the DNA was matched to germline to obtain one. The CDR3 has 13 amino acids. The V segment lost 0 bases and the J segment 2 bases; nucleotides outside the gene matches: 1. Germline V lookup: CDR1 EGSTGY, CDR2 YDSYTSSV. The CDR3 region has the DNA TGTGCCACCTGGGATGGGCATTATTATAAGAAACTCTTT. Its translation is CATWDGHYYKKLF.